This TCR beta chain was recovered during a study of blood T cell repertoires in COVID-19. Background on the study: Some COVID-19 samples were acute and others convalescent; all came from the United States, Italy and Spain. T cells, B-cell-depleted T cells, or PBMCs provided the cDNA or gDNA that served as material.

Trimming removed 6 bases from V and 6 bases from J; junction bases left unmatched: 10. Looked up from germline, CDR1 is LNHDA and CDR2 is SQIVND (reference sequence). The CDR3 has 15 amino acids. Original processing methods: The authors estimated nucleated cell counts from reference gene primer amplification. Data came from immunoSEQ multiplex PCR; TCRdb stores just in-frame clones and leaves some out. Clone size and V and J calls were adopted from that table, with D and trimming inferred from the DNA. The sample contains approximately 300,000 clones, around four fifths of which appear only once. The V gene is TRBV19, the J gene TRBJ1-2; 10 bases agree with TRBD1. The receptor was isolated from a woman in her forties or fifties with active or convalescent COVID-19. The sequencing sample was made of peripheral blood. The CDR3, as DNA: TGTGCCAGTAGCCCCGGGGACAGGGGTAGCGATGGCTACACCTTC. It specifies CASSPGDRGSDGYTF.